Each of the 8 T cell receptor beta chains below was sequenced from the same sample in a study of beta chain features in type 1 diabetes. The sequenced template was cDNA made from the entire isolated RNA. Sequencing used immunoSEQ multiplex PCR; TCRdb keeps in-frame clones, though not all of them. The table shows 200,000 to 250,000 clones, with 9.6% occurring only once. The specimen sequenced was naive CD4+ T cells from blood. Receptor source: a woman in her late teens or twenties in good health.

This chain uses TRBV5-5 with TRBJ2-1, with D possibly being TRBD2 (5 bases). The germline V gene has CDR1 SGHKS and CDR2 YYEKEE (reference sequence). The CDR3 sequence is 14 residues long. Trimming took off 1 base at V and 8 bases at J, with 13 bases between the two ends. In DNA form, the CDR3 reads TGTGCCAGCAGCTTGATAGGGCTAGCAGATGAGCAGTTCTTC. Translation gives CASSLIGLADEQFF. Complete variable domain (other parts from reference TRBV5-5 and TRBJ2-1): DAGVTQSPTHLIKTRGQQVTLRCSPISGHKSVSWYQQVLGQGPQFIFQYYEKEERGRGNFPDRFSARQFPNYSSELNVNALLLGDSALYLCASSLIGLADEQFFGPGTRLTVL.

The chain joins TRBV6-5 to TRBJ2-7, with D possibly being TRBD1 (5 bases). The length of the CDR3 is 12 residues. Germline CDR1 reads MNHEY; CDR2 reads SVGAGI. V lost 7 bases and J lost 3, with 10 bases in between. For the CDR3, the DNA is TGTGCCAGCACAGGGTCGGGCTACGAGCAGTACTTC. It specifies CASTGSGYEQYF.

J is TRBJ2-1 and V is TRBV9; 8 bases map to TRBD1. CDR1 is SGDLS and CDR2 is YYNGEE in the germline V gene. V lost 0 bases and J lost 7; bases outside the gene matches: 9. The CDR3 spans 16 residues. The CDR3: CASSVGSRQGINEQFF. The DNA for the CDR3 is TGTGCCAGCAGCGTAGGGTCGAGACAGGGGATTAATGAGCAGTTCTTC.

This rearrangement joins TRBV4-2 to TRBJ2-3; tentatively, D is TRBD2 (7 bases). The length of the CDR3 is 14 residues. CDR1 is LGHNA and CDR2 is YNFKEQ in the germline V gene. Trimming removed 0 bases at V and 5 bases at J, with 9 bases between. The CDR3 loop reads CASSQDRGGDTQYF. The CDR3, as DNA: TGTGCCAGCAGCCAAGATAGGGGGGGAGATACGCAGTATTTT.

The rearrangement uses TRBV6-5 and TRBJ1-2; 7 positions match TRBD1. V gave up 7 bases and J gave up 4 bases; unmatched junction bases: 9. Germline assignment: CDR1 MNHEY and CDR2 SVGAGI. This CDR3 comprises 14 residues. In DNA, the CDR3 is TGTGCCAGCAACTTAAACCGGGACAGCTATGGCTACACCTTC. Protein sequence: CASNLNRDSYGYTF.

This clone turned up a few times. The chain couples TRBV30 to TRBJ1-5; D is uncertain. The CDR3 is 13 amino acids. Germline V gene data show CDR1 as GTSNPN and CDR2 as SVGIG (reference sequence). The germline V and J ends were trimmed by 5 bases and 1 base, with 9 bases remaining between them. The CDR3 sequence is CAWADLSNQPQHF. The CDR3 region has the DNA TGTGCCTGGGCGGATTTGAGCAATCAGCCCCAGCATTTT. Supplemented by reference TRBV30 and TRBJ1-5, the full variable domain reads SQTIHQWPATLVQPVGSPLSLECTVEGTSNPNLYWYRQAAGRGLQLLFYSVGIGQISSEVPQNLSASRPQDRQFILSSKKLLLSDSGFYLCAWADLSNQPQHFGDGTRLSIL.

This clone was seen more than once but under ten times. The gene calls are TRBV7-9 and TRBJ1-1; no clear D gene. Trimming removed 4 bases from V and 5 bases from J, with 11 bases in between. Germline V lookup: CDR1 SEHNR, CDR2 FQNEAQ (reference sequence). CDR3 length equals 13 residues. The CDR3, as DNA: TGTGCCAGCAGCTCTAATGGAGGGACTGAAGCTTTCTTT. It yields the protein CASSSNGGTEAFF.

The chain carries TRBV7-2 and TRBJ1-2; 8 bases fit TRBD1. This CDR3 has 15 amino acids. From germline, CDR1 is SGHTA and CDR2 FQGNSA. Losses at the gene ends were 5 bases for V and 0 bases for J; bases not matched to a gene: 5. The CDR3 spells CASSPRTGTNYGYTF. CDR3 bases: TGTGCCAGCAGCCCAAGGACAGGGACTAACTATGGCTACACCTTC.